This T cell receptor beta chain came from a study of technical replicates of blood from a handful of donors. The germline V and J ends were trimmed by 4 bases and 3 bases, with 22 bases remaining between them. CDR1 and CDR2 from the germline V gene are SGDLS and YYNGEE. CDR3 size: 17 residues. TCRdb keeps only in-frame clones here, not all; method: immunoSEQ multiplex PCR. The sample contains about 97,000 clones, approximately 96% of which appear only once. This clonotype was sampled from a human donor in good health. The specimen sequenced was T cells isolated from PBMCs. The rearrangement joins TRBV9 to TRBJ1-1; TRBD1 might be the D (5 bases). The CDR3 nucleotides read TGTGCCAGCAGCCCTCCCGGGGGAGGAGGTCTTGACACTGAAGCTTTCTTT. This sequence encodes CASSPPGGGGLDTEAFF.